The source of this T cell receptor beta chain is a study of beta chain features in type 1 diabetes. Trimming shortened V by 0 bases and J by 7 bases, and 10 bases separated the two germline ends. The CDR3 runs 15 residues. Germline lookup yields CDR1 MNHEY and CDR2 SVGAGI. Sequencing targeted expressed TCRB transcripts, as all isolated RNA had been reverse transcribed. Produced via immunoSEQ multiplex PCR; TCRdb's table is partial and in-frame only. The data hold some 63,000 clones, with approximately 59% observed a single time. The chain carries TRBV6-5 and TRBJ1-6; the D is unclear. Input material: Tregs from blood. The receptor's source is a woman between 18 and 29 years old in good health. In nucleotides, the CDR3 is TGTGCCAGCAGTTACTCGTTTCAGAAGAATTCACCCCTCCACTTT. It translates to CASSYSFQKNSPLHF.